Here is one TCR beta chain with its context. Antigen unknown. The data were obtained in a study of blood T cells in healthy people across ages. The study's findings and limits: Versus aged donors, long-lived donors had higher diversity and more naive CD4+ cells.

With a J-beta primer mix and a sample-barcoded 5' primer, a second PCR ran about 7 to 12 cycles. Each TCR beta cDNA got a 12-nucleotide random molecular identifier. At least 2.5 million CDR3-containing paired-end reads were obtained per sample. TCRdb reanalysed the 5' RACE reads using MiXCR and keeps one entry per CDR3 protein. The data hold 910,000 or so distinct CDR3 sequences, with roughly half observed a single time. Sequencing used blood. The source of this sequence is a woman aged 60-75 years in good health.

CDR3 sequence reads: CASSPRTGGETQYF. CDR3 nucleotide sequence: TGTGCCAGCAGCCCTCGGACAGGGGGGGAGACCCAGTACTTC. V usage is TRBV7-8 and J usage is TRBJ2-7, with 10 positions matching TRBD1. The J call may be incorrect, as the DNA end agrees better with TRBJ2-5. The CDR3 has 14 amino acids. Germline CDR1 SGHVS, CDR2 FQNEAQ.